This is a list of T cell receptor beta chains from one sample in a study of T cell repertoires in cytomegalovirus infection. TCRdb itself ran the reads through MiXCR, one entry per CDR3 protein. The sample includes some 100,000 distinct CDR3 sequences, 20% to 25% of them seen just once. Sequencing was done on a sample of CD8+ T cells from PBMCs. The receptors stem from a human donor in good health (CMV status not recorded). Some clones in this sample may be carry-over from other donors' samples. Each CDR3 is given with its conserved first and last residue. Each record gives: clone size, V gene, J gene, D gene, CDR3 protein, CDR3 DNA. A D gene is named only where the DNA matches it firmly. Expanded clones are given a class, and other clones once, few, many or no size at all.

clone_size: few
v_call: TRBV6-5
j_call: TRBJ1-5
d_call: .
cdr3_aa: CASTKVVGQPQHF
cdr3_nt: TGTGCCAGCACCAAGGTAGTAGGTCAGCCCCAGCATTTT

clone_size: .
v_call: TRBV10-2
j_call: TRBJ2-1
d_call: .
cdr3_aa: CASGAGRDNEQFF
cdr3_nt: TGCGCCAGCGGGGCAGGAAGGGACAATGAGCAGTTCTTC

clone_size: few
v_call: TRBV7-9
j_call: TRBJ2-7
d_call: .
cdr3_aa: CASSPTENSYEQYF
cdr3_nt: TGTGCCAGCAGCCCGACCGAGAACTCCTACGAGCAGTACTTC

clone_size: many
v_call: TRBV20-1
j_call: TRBJ2-7
d_call: TRBD1
cdr3_aa: CSARDRGHEQYF
cdr3_nt: TGCAGTGCTAGGGACAGGGGTCACGAGCAGTACTTC

clone_size: .
v_call: TRBV4-1
j_call: TRBJ2-1
d_call: TRBD1
cdr3_aa: CASSQEGGGEQFF
cdr3_nt: TGCGCCAGCAGCCAAGAAGGGGGCGGCGAGCAGTTCTTC

clone_size: many
v_call: TRBV7-4
j_call: TRBJ2-5
d_call: .
cdr3_aa: CASSCPGTPRRETQYF
cdr3_nt: TGTGCCAGCAGCTGTCCCGGGACTCCCAGGAGGGAGACCCAGTACTTC

clone_size: many
v_call: TRBV11-2
j_call: TRBJ1-6
d_call: .
cdr3_aa: CASSLPGSYNSPLHF
cdr3_nt: TGTGCCAGCAGCCTACCGGGGTCCTATAATTCACCCCTCCACTTT

clone_size: .
v_call: TRBV10-1
j_call: TRBJ2-3
d_call: TRBD2
cdr3_aa: CASRELPSGRGGTDTQYF
cdr3_nt: TGCGCCAGCCGTGAGCTCCCTAGCGGGAGAGGAGGCACAGATACGCAGTATTTT

clone_size: many
v_call: TRBV19
j_call: TRBJ1-1
d_call: TRBD1
cdr3_aa: CASSIGGQGTEAFF
cdr3_nt: TGTGCCAGTAGTATTGGGGGACAGGGTACTGAAGCTTTCTTT

clone_size: .
v_call: TRBV4-3
j_call: TRBJ2-1
d_call: .
cdr3_aa: CASSPRLENNEQFF
cdr3_nt: TGCGCCAGCAGCCCCCGACTAGAAAACAATGAGCAGTTCTTC

clone_size: .
v_call: TRBV20-1
j_call: TRBJ2-3
d_call: .
cdr3_aa: CSARTHRDGYTDTQYF
cdr3_nt: TGCAGTGCTAGAACCCACAGGGATGGGTACACAGATACGCAGTATTTT

clone_size: many
v_call: TRBV7-9
j_call: TRBJ1-1
d_call: .
cdr3_aa: CASSSTGWGRTEAFF
cdr3_nt: TGTGCCAGCAGCTCCACCGGGTGGGGTCGGACTGAAGCTTTCTTT

clone_size: few
v_call: TRBV2
j_call: TRBJ2-1
d_call: .
cdr3_aa: CASPDGTQNNEQFF
cdr3_nt: TGTGCCAGTCCGGACGGGACACAAAACAATGAGCAGTTCTTC

clone_size: .
v_call: TRBV29-1
j_call: TRBJ2-1
d_call: TRBD1
cdr3_aa: CSVAGTGHSYNEQFF
cdr3_nt: TGCAGCGTCGCTGGGACAGGTCACTCCTACAATGAGCAGTTCTTC

clone_size: many
v_call: TRBV6-5
j_call: TRBJ2-7
d_call: .
cdr3_aa: CASSSGVSYEQYF
cdr3_nt: TGTGCCAGTTCCTCCGGGGTTTCCTACGAGCAGTACTTC

clone_size: .
v_call: TRBV28
j_call: TRBJ2-3
d_call: .
cdr3_aa: CASSTARDTDTQYF
cdr3_nt: TGTGCCAGCAGCACAGCCAGGGACACAGATACGCAGTATTTT

clone_size: many
v_call: TRBV7-8
j_call: TRBJ2-7
d_call: TRBD1
cdr3_aa: CASSQGLGQGIDEQYF
cdr3_nt: TGTGCCAGCAGCCAGGGCCTGGGACAGGGTATCGACGAGCAGTACTTC

clone_size: .
v_call: TRBV7-8
j_call: TRBJ1-1
d_call: .
cdr3_aa: CASSFGVEAFF
cdr3_nt: TGTGCCAGCAGCTTTGGAGTGGAAGCTTTCTTT